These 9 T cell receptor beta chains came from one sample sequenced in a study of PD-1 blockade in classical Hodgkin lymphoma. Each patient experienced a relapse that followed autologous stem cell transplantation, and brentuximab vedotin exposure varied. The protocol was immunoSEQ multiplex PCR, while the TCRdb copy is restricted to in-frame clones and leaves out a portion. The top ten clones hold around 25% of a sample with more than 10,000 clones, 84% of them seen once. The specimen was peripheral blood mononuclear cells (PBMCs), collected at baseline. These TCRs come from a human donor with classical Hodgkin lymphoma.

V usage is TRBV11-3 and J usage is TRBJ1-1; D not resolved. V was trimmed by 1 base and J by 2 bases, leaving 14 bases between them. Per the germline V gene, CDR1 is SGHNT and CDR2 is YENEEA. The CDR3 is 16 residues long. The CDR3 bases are TGTGCCAGCAGCTTAGGTAACCTCGCGGGAAACACTGAAGCTTTCTTT. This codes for CASSLGNLAGNTEAFF.

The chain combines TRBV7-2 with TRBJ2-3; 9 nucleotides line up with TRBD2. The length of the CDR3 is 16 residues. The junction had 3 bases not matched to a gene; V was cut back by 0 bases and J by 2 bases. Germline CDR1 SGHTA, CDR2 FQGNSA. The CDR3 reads CASSLAPSGNTDTQYF. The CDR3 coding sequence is TGTGCCAGCAGCTTAGCACCTAGCGGGAACACAGATACGCAGTATTTT.

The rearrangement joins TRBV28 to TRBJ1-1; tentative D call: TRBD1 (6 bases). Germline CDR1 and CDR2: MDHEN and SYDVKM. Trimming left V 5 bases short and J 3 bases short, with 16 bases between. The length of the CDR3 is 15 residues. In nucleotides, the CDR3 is TGTGCCAGCAGTGGACGGGACAACGCTTACACTGAAGCTTTCTTT. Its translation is CASSGRDNAYTEAFF.

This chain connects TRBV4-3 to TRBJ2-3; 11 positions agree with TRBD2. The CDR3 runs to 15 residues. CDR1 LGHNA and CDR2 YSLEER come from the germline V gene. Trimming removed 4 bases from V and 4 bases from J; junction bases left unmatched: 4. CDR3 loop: CASSRSSGRPDTQYF. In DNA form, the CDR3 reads TGCGCCAGCAGCCGGTCTAGCGGGAGGCCAGATACGCAGTATTTT.

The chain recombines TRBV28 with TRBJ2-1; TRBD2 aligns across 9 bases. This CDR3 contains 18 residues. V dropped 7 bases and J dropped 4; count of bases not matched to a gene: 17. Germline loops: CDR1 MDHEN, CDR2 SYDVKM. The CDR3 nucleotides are TGTGCCAGCATTCCCGCCCCCTGGAAGCGGGAGGCATACAATGAGCAGTTCTTC. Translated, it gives CASIPAPWKREAYNEQFF.

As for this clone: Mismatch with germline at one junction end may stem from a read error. This CDR3 reads CASSPLDRNDLTF. The CDR3, as DNA: TGTGCCAGCTCACCGTTGGACAGGAACGACCTGACTTTC. The V call is TRBV18, the J call TRBJ2-6; 7 nucleotides match TRBD1. Germline V gene sequence: CDR1 KGHSH, CDR2 LQKENI. The CDR3 contains 13 residues.

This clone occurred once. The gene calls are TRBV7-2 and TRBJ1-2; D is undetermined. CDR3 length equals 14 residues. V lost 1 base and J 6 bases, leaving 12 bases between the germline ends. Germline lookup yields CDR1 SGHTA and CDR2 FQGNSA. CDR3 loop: CASSLGSLFHGYTF. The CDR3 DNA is TGTGCCAGCAGCTTAGGCAGTCTATTCCATGGCTACACCTTC.

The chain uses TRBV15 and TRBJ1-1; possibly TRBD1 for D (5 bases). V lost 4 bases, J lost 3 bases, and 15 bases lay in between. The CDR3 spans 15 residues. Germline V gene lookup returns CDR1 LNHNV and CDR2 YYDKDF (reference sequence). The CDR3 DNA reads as TGTGCCACCAGCACTCATCCGGGGCCGGACACTGAAGCTTTCTTT. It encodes CATSTHPGPDTEAFF.

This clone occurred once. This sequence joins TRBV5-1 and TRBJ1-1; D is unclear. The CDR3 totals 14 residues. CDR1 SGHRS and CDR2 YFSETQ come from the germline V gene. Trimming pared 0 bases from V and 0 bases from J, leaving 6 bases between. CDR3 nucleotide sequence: TGCGCCAGCAGCTTGGACAGCATGAACACTGAAGCTTTCTTT. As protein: CASSLDSMNTEAFF. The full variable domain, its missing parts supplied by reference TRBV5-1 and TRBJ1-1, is KAGVTQTPRYLIKTRGQQVTLSCSPISGHRSVSWYQQTPGQGLQFLFEYFSETQRNKGNFPGRFSGRQFSNSRSEMNVSTLELGDSALYLCASSLDSMNTEAFFGQGTRLTVV.